The TCR beta chain described here comes from a study of shared clonotypes between healthy human individuals (dated by TCRdb to the early 2020s). Concerning the study at large: A couple of women and a few men aged 18 to 49 years were included in the cohort. Per donor, three plates each were used for CD4 naive and CD4 memory, two for CD8 naive, and one for CD8 memory. To estimate repertoire size and how much clonotype sharing occurs between individuals, the study deeply sequenced the blood TCR repertoires of several healthy adults. Different laboratories and diverse techniques were used to prepare libraries and sequence TCR repertoires, to increase sequencing depth and limit assay-specific biases. Each donor's leukapheresis produced roughly between roughly 0.85 and 10 billion PBMCs. The research as a whole found: Sampling was restricted to blood, and TCR repertoires in tissue are likely to differ from TCR repertoires in blood. When several donors were compared, the shared fraction of clonotypes was 5% to 6.5% for naive CD4, less than 4% for naive CD8, 2% to 2.5% for memory CD4, and around 0.37% for memory CD8. Estimated clonotype richness was generally larger for naive than for memory subsets. Incomplete sequencing was indicated by rarefaction of sorted-subset datasets, despite the large sequencing depth. Clonotypes shared by all four sorted-subset donors showed higher generation probabilities than non-shared clonotypes. Pairwise subsampling indicated that sequencing depth was expected to affect the degree of clonotype sharing among donors. The small number of donors limited the genetic and exposure-history diversity represented.

For CDR1 and CDR2, the germline V gene (reference sequence) lists LNHDA and SQIVND. The CDR3 starts with the cysteine, ends with the phenylalanine, and has 15 residues. Kept here is only the CDR3 DNA, which spans 45 bases and is read in frame from base 1. V is pruned by 7 bases and J by 2 bases, leaving 10 bases of the junction without a gene match. As concerns this clone: The antigen this receptor binds is unknown. Per-base quality was not reported, and no clone a single base away is much larger than it.

Healthy HIV-negative adults with no recently reported acute infections or vaccinations were included as donors. Every donor was a Caucasian adult living in Nashville, Tennessee, USA. CD4+ T cells were enriched by magnetic negative selection, after which naive cells were positively selected on CD45RA and the negative fraction was taken as the memory subset. Blood was collected by leukapheresis, and PBMCs were isolated by Ficoll-Histopaque density gradient centrifugation and then cryopreserved in liquid nitrogen vapor phase. Analytical flow cytometry was used to check the purity and quantity of every magnetically sorted T cell population. Genomic DNA was isolated from each sorted fraction and quantified by UV absorbance on a Nanodrop 2000c. Using the deep immunoSEQ assay, multiplex PCR amplified TCR CDR3 regions from genomic DNA. Genomic DNA extracted from each cell subset was distributed evenly over all wells of several immunoSEQ 96-well plates, and each plate served as one replicate. Each replicate PCR for sorted subsets received roughly 200 ng genomic DNA, equal to tens of thousands of T cell genomes. The purified libraries were quantified using a Qubit 3.0 fluorometer, sized with a Bioanalyzer 2100, and then quantified again using the KAPA Library Quantification kit. A separate single-read 150-cycle Illumina NextSeq 550 flow cell was used to sequence each immunoSEQ 96-well plate. The paper's data handling went like this. Because only junctional sequences without quality scores were contained in the immunoSEQ output, filtering matching that applied to full-length reads could not be performed. To assign V/J genes and CDR3, sequences were annotated using PyIR, a Python wrapper for IgBLAST v1.9, with IMGT germline references. Any read was removed if the V/J assignment was weak (E-value above 1e-6), the CDR3 was missing, or the read contained stop codons, out-of-frame junctions, or ambiguous translated residues. V3J clonotypes were defined as sequences sharing the same inferred V gene, J gene, and CDR3 amino acid sequence. Percentage overlap between repertoires was calculated by dividing the number of shared unique clonotypes by the size of the smaller repertoire. Richness of each repertoire was evaluated using RTK rarefaction, the Chao1 estimator, and Recon v2.1 estimates of unobserved clonotypes. For all TCRbeta clonotypes obtained by the gDNA method from a few donors, generation probabilities were computed with OLGA. TCRdb carries this immuneACCESS record with in-frame sequences only. Its versions omit some clonotypes, under half of them owing to an unresolved V gene in the studies checked, with the rest unexplained. V and J calls and clone size are as listed in that table; D and trimming were resolved from the DNA. The sample table records some 2,500,000 clones; around 90% of these occur just once. The ten largest make up about 0.41% of the sample.

The clonotype comes from a young man in good health. Some clones in this sample may be carry-over from other donors' samples. The V and J segments used are TRBV19 and TRBJ1-1, with 7 bases aligning to TRBD1. Source material: naive CD4+ T cells from PBMCs. The sample's cell subset or site, from its label and the paper: CD45RA+ positively selected. This receptor carries the CDR3 CASTTNRGGNTEAFF. Read as DNA, the sequence is TGTGCCAGTACCACGAACAGGGGCGGCAACACTGAAGCTTTCTTT.